This is a list of T cell receptor beta chains from one sample in a study of OX40 agonist ivuxolimab in advanced cancers. Data came from immunoSEQ multiplex PCR; TCRdb stores just in-frame clones and leaves some out. The data show some 44,000 clones, around 80% seen once. This specimen consisted of CD4+ or CD8+ T cells sorted from blood, obtained in a trial of the OX40 agonist ivuxolimab. These receptors all stem from an adult with an advanced solid tumor such as melanoma, head and neck, liver or kidney cancer. Both conserved end residues are part of each CDR3. The order of the fields is V gene, CDR3 protein.

v_call: TRBV7-9; cdr3_aa: CASSRGAGTNEKLFF
v_call: TRBV6-1; cdr3_aa: CASSGQGGARETQYF
v_call: TRBV5-1; cdr3_aa: CASSNDGQSLYGYTF
v_call: TRBV11-2; cdr3_aa: CASSLGPLAGPDEQYF
v_call: TRBV28; cdr3_aa: CASSFRGAGDTEAFF
v_call: TRBV21-1; cdr3_aa: CASSKVGGSGGETQYF
v_call: TRBV19; cdr3_aa: CASSTPRGLSLHQPQHF
v_call: TRBV11-2; cdr3_aa: CASSLAGAGTDTQYF
v_call: TRBV7-8; cdr3_aa: CASSPGTWNEKLFF
v_call: TRBV4-1; cdr3_aa: CASTPAGGGTGELFF
v_call: TRBV7-3; cdr3_aa: CASSQRDTQLAKNIQYF
v_call: TRBV6-6; cdr3_aa: CASSSPRQGWYGYTF
v_call: TRBV2; cdr3_aa: CASSGIFMGGEQFF
v_call: TRBV6-7; cdr3_aa: CARSRNTEAFF
v_call: TRBV2; cdr3_aa: CASSVQTHSNQPQHF
v_call: TRBV5-1; cdr3_aa: CASSPGGVGQPQHF
v_call: TRBV14; cdr3_aa: CASSQGTGTDTQYF
v_call: TRBV7-8; cdr3_aa: CASSKLAGGSSTGELFF
v_call: TRBV7-2; cdr3_aa: CASTKNAGDYEQYF
v_call: TRBV28; cdr3_aa: CASSLTGNYGYTF
v_call: TRBV19; cdr3_aa: CASSITGGAPTEAFF
v_call: TRBV28; cdr3_aa: CASYDTGVYTEAFF
v_call: TRBV7-8; cdr3_aa: CASSSVGWARGYTF
v_call: TRBV4-2; cdr3_aa: CASSQELAGEGKQFF
v_call: TRBV19; cdr3_aa: CASSIGRPPSGNTIYF
v_call: TRBV5-1; cdr3_aa: CASSLNFGNTIYF
v_call: TRBV30; cdr3_aa: CAWSVLYGGNTIYF
v_call: TRBV7-2; cdr3_aa: CASSPLGVGYGYTF
v_call: TRBV7-8; cdr3_aa: CASSFRQTGSYDYTF
v_call: TRBV7-9; cdr3_aa: CASSPGTREFF
v_call: TRBV11-1; cdr3_aa: CASSLSQGGSMYEQFF
v_call: TRBV10-3; cdr3_aa: CATRLGLNNEQFF
v_call: TRBV28; cdr3_aa: CASRLRPSGWSTGELFF
v_call: TRBV19; cdr3_aa: CASSIAREGYEQYF
v_call: TRBV7-5; cdr3_aa: CVRSLAPQGHLGNTIYF
v_call: TRBV18; cdr3_aa: CASSQSLGETQYF
v_call: TRBV9; cdr3_aa: CASSVDFGPGELFF
v_call: TRBV5-5; cdr3_aa: CASSLDYLGVLPQHF
v_call: TRBV5-1; cdr3_aa: CASSLDAPREKLFF
v_call: TRBV13; cdr3_aa: CASSKRQTNTEAFF
v_call: TRBV30; cdr3_aa: CAWSVFERAKSTDTQYF
v_call: TRBV4-3; cdr3_aa: CASSRGGTGRADTQYF
v_call: TRBV10-3; cdr3_aa: CAISEYRPGMNTEAFF
v_call: TRBV11-1; cdr3_aa: CASSFTRGVAEQYF
v_call: TRBV14; cdr3_aa: CASSQVGGRNTEAFF